This T cell receptor beta chain emerged from a study of blood T cells in healthy people across ages. Regarding the study as a whole: The study could not conclusively compare naive and antigen-experienced cells, given its unsorted PBMCs.

As for this clonotype: Its antigen is undetermined.

The authors extracted at least 5 micrograms of total RNA per sample. Combining a sample-barcoded 5' primer with a J-beta primer mix, a second PCR ran for roughly 6 to 12 cycles. Every single cDNA molecule received a tag from a template-switch adaptor with 12 random nucleotides. TCRdb processed the 5' RACE reads anew with MiXCR; each CDR3 protein has one entry. The repertoire includes hundreds of thousands of distinct CDR3 sequences, roughly 58% of them detected once, and about two fifths sits in the top ten. The CDR3 has 12 residues. The germline V and J ends were trimmed by 6 bases and 6 bases, with 10 bases remaining between them.

This sequence was found in a man aged 60 to 75 in good health. The gene calls are TRBV12-3 or TRBV12-4 and TRBJ2-3, with unresolved D. Sequences were obtained from blood. In nucleotides, the CDR3 is TGTGCCAGCAGCCCGCACGGGGATACGCAGTATTTT. This encodes CASSPHGDTQYF.